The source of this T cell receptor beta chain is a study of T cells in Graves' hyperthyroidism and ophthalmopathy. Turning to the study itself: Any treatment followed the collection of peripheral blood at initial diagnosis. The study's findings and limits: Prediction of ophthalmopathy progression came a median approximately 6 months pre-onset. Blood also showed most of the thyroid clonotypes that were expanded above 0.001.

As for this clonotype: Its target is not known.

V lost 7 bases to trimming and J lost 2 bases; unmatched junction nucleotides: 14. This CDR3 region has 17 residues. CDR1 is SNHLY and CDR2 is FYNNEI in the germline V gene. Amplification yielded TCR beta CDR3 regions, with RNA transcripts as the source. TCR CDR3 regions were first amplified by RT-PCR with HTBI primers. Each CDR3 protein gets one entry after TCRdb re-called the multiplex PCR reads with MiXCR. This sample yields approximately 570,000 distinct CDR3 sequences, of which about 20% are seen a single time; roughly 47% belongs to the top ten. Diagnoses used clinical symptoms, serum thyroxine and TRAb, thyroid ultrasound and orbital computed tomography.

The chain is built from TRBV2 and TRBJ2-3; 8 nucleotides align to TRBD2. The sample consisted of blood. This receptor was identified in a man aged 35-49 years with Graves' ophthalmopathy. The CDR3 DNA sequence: TGTGCCAGCACCCGCCCGGGGGGGGCTTTATTCACAGATACGCAGTATTTT. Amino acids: CASTRPGGALFTDTQYF.